The 13 T cell receptor beta chains listed next were all sequenced from one sample in a study of control samples from healthy donors and cancer patients. Clones were read by immunoSEQ multiplex PCR, and TCRdb kept only the in-frame ones, dropping some. Of 65,000 to 70,000 clones listed, more than 80% are singletons. Sequencing was done on a sample of PBMCs. Every receptor here comes from a woman between 50 and 59 years old with lung cancer.

The chain carries TRBV14 and TRBJ2-3; no firm D call. The CDR3 sequence is 15 residues long. The V end was cut by 0 bases, the J end by 1 base, with 8 bases between. CDR1 is SGHDN and CDR2 is FVKESK in the germline V gene. CDR3 coding DNA: TGTGCCAGCAGCCAAGATACTTCTCGCACAGATACGCAGTATTTT. It specifies CASSQDTSRTDTQYF.

The chain joins TRBV27 to TRBJ1-6; 9 bases align to TRBD1. This CDR3 contains 15 residues. Per germline, CDR1 MNHEY and CDR2 SMNVEV (reference sequence). The trim removed 4 bases at V and 6 bases at J, leaving 4 bases unmatched. The CDR3 DNA reads TGTGCCAGCAGTTCCTTGGGACAGGGTAATTCACCCCTCCACTTT. It encodes CASSSLGQGNSPLHF.

The rearrangement uses TRBV6-5 and TRBJ1-1; D might be TRBD1 (6 bases). The germline gives CDR1 MNHEY, CDR2 SVGAGI. V was clipped by 2 bases and J by 0 bases, with 10 bases between them. The CDR3 consists of 15 residues. CDR3 region: CASSYGQTVNTEAFF. The CDR3 region has the DNA TGTGCCAGCAGTTACGGACAGACCGTGAACACTGAAGCTTTCTTT.

This chain links TRBV2 with TRBJ1-2, with TRBD1 identical over 9 bases. J lost 5 bases, V lost 9 bases, and 4 bases had no gene match. The CDR3 runs 12 residues. CDR1 is SNHLY, CDR2 FYNNEI, per germline. CDR3 sequence: CARNDRGYGYTF. In nucleotides, the CDR3 is TGTGCCAGAAATGACAGGGGGTATGGCTACACCTTC. Supplemented by reference TRBV2 and TRBJ1-2, the full variable domain reads EPEVTQTPSHQVTQMGQEVILRCVPISNHLYFYWYRQILGQKVEFLVSFYNNEISEKSEIFDDQFSVERPDGSNFTLKIRSTKLEDSAMYFCARNDRGYGYTFGSGTRLTVV.

J is TRBJ2-7 and V is TRBV12-5; 7 bases are a match to TRBD1. With 1 base clipped from V and 6 bases from J, the junction kept 9 bases outside the gene matches. The CDR3 consists of 15 residues. Germline V gives CDR1 LGHNT, CDR2 FRNRAP. Here the CDR3 reads CASGLGRGSYSEQYF. The CDR3 nucleotides read TGTGCTAGTGGTTTGGGCAGGGGGAGCTATAGCGAGCAGTACTTC.

The rearrangement uses TRBV6-5 and TRBJ1-5; TRBD1 agrees at 10 bases. The CDR3 loop spans 15 amino acids. Trimming cost V 5 bases and J 7 bases; bases outside gene matches: 8. Germline V gene sequence: CDR1 MNHEY, CDR2 SVGAGI. CDR3 bases: TGTGCCAGCAGTCCCATCGGACAGGGGGGACAGCCCCAGCATTTT. Translating gives CASSPIGQGGQPQHF.

This clone has just one count. This chain links TRBV7-2 with TRBJ2-3, with 13 bases matching TRBD2. This CDR3 contains 17 residues. J was trimmed by 0 bases and V by 3 bases; bases with no gene match: 3. Germline CDR1 and CDR2: SGHTA and FQGNSA. The CDR3 DNA sequence: TGTGCCAGCAGCTTGGGACTAGCGGGGCCTAGCACAGATACGCAGTATTTT. Protein product: CASSLGLAGPSTDTQYF.

The rearrangement uses TRBV11-1 and TRBJ1-6; 7 bases are shared with TRBD1. The CDR3 has 16 amino acids. Germline V lookup: CDR1 SGHAT, CDR2 FQDESV (reference sequence). V shed 4 bases, J shed 7 bases, and the junction held 10 bases outside the gene matches. The CDR3 DNA sequence: TGTGCCAGCAGCTCCGCCCGACAGGGAAGGAATTCACCCCTCCACTTT. It yields the protein CASSSARQGRNSPLHF.

The gene calls are TRBV7-9 and TRBJ1-2; D remains unclear. Trimming removed 5 bases from V and 0 bases from J, with 7 bases in between. Germline-derived CDR1 and CDR2 are SEHNR and FQNEAQ (reference sequence). CDR3 size: 13 residues. Here the CDR3 DNA reads TGTGCCAGCAGCCTAGACACTAACTATGGCTACACCTTC. It translates to CASSLDTNYGYTF. Together with reference TRBV7-9 and TRBJ1-2, the CDR3 gives the full variable domain: DTGVSQNPRHKITKRGQNVTFRCDPISEHNRLYWYRQTLGQGPEFLTYFQNEAQLEKSRLLSDRFSAERPKGSFSTLEIQRTEQGDSAMYLCASSLDTNYGYTFGSGTRLTVV.

The chain couples TRBV5-4 to TRBJ1-2; D perhaps matches TRBD1 (6 bases). CDR1 is SGHNT, CDR2 YYREEE, per germline (reference sequence). This CDR3 comprises 14 residues. Trimming stripped 4 bases from V and 2 bases from J, with 12 bases between. The CDR3 DNA sequence: TGTGCCAGCAGCCCCCCCGGGACAAACTATGGCTACACCTTC. It encodes CASSPPGTNYGYTF.

This chain uses TRBV20-1 with TRBJ2-3; no firm D call. The CDR3 is 14 amino acids. Trimming stripped 3 bases from V and 0 bases from J, with 10 bases between. Germline assignment: CDR1 DFQATT and CDR2 SNEGSKA (reference sequence). The CDR3 sequence is CSASVQTSTDTQYF. The CDR3 DNA follows: TGCAGTGCTAGTGTGCAGACTAGCACAGATACGCAGTATTTT.

V gene TRBV7-2 combines with J gene TRBJ2-2, with D hard to call. V lost 4 bases, J lost 1 base, and 25 bases lay in between. The germline CDR1 and CDR2 sequences are SGHTA and FQGNSA. The CDR3 length is 20 residues. The CDR3 DNA reads TGTGCCAGCAGCTCAGCCTTCCACCTGGCGCGGTCCCAGAACACCGGGGAGCTGTTTTTT. This translates into CASSSAFHLARSQNTGELFF. Supplemented by reference TRBV7-2 and TRBJ2-2, the full variable domain reads GAGVSQSPSNKVTEKGKDVELRCDPISGHTALYWYRQSLGQGLEFLIYFQGNSAPDKSGLPSDRFSAERTGGSVSTLTIQRTQQEDSAVYLCASSSAFHLARSQNTGELFFGEGSRLTVL.

The chain recombines TRBV12-3 or TRBV12-4 with TRBJ1-5; D is undetermined. The ends were cut back, 6 bases at V and 5 bases at J, with 11 bases in the middle. This CDR3 comprises 13 residues. The CDR3: CASRGDQDQPQHF. DNA for the CDR3: TGTGCCAGCAGAGGCGACCAAGATCAGCCCCAGCATTTT.